This is a list of T cell receptor beta chains from one sample in a study of T cell repertoires in cytomegalovirus infection. TCRdb recomputed calls from the reads with MiXCR, one row per CDR3 protein. The sample consists of around 260,000 distinct CDR3 sequences, roughly 26% of them appearing once. The sequencing input was PBMCs. The receptors here all came from a human donor in good health (CMV status not recorded). Some clones in this sample may be carry-over from other donors' samples. Each CDR3 is given with its conserved first and last residue. A D gene is named only where the DNA matches it firmly. Size values are once, few and many counts, or a class for expanded clones, and some rows have none.

CDR3 length	J gene	V gene	clone size	D gene	CDR3 protein	CDR3 DNA
15	TRBJ2-1	TRBV7-9	many	.	CASSPRGGSYNEQFF	TGTGCCAGCAGCCCGAGGGGGGGCTCCTACAATGAGCAGTTCTTC
13	TRBJ1-1	TRBV12-3/TRBV12-4	.	.	CASSLTRKTEAFF	TGTGCCAGCAGTTTGACACGGAAGACTGAAGCTTTCTTT
14	TRBJ2-1	TRBV9	.	.	CASSVGALYNEQFF	TGTGCCAGCAGCGTAGGAGCCCTATACAATGAGCAGTTCTTC
13	TRBJ2-1	TRBV3-1	.	.	CASSQDRHGEQFF	TGTGCCAGCAGCCAAGATCGGCACGGTGAGCAGTTCTTC
14	TRBJ1-1	TRBV7-2	many	.	CASSLSSGNTEAFF	TGTGCCAGCAGCTTATCGTCAGGGAACACTGAAGCTTTCTTT
15	TRBJ1-5	TRBV20-1	.	.	CSARATQGFNQPQHF	TGCAGTGCTAGAGCCACACAGGGCTTCAATCAGCCCCAGCATTTT
14	TRBJ2-7	TRBV7-8	few	TRBD1	CASSLGQGVGEQYF	TGTGCCAGCAGCTTAGGACAGGGGGTTGGCGAGCAGTACTTC
13	TRBJ2-2	TRBV7-2	many	.	CASSSSNTGELFF	TGTGCCAGCAGCTCCTCGAACACCGGGGAGCTGTTTTTT
15	TRBJ2-1	TRBV7-2	many	TRBD2	CASSSTGTNYNEQFF	TGTGCCAGCAGCTCCACCGGGACTAACTACAATGAGCAGTTCTTC
14	TRBJ2-3	TRBV30	.	TRBD2	CAWSAGLRTDTQYF	TGTGCCTGGAGTGCGGGACTACGCACAGATACGCAGTATTTT
16	TRBJ2-7	TRBV11-2	.	.	CASSLGASFVSYEQYF	TGTGCCAGCAGCTTGGGAGCATCCTTCGTCTCCTACGAGCAGTACTTC
16	TRBJ1-1	TRBV29-1	.	.	CSVEAKPGSSNTEAFF	TGCAGCGTTGAAGCTAAACCGGGTTCCTCGAACACTGAAGCTTTCTTT
15	TRBJ1-5	TRBV19	few	TRBD1	CASSSGGRFNQPQHF	TGTGCCAGTAGCTCAGGGGGACGGTTCAATCAGCCCCAGCATTTT
12	TRBJ2-5	TRBV24-1	once	TRBD1	CAIQGDQETQYF	TGTGCCATCCAGGGGGACCAAGAGACCCAGTACTTC
17	TRBJ2-3	TRBV28	many	TRBD2	CASSLPRTSGYTDTQYF	TGTGCCAGCAGTTTACCCAGGACTAGCGGTTATACAGATACGCAGTATTTT
14	TRBJ1-2	TRBV6-5	.	.	CASSQRGGGYGYTF	TGTGCCAGCAGCCAGCGGGGTGGTGGCTATGGCTACACCTTC
14	TRBJ1-2	TRBV7-4	few	.	CASSLGSDFYGYTF	TGTGCCAGCAGCTTAGGGTCGGACTTCTATGGCTACACCTTC
14	TRBJ2-7	TRBV10-2	.	TRBD2	CASSVLAGAYEQYF	TGCGCCAGCAGTGTTTTAGCGGGAGCCTACGAGCAGTACTTC
13	TRBJ2-4	TRBV7-2	many	.	CASSYSQGDIQYF	TGTGCCAGCAGCTACTCACAAGGGGACATTCAGTACTTC
15	TRBJ2-2	TRBV28	few	.	CASSYRGWKTGELFF	TGTGCCAGCAGTTATCGGGGCTGGAAAACCGGGGAGCTGTTTTTT
15	TRBJ2-7	TRBV7-2	many	TRBD1	CASSLVGQGIYEQYF	TGTGCCAGCAGCTTAGTCGGACAGGGGATTTACGAGCAGTACTTC
13	TRBJ1-1	TRBV6-6	once	.	CASSSGVYTEAFF	TGTGCCAGCAGCTCAGGGGTCTACACTGAAGCTTTCTTT
12	TRBJ1-1	TRBV11-2	.	.	CASSRGVTEAFF	TGTGCCAGCAGCCGGGGGGTCACTGAAGCTTTCTTT
18	TRBJ1-1	TRBV5-1	.	TRBD1	CASSLRGQGAVMNTEAFF	TGCGCCAGCAGCTTGAGAGGACAGGGGGCCGTCATGAACACTGAAGCTTTCTTT
16	TRBJ1-6	TRBV28	.	.	CASSLYRASYNSPLHF	TGTGCCAGCAGTTTATACAGGGCCTCCTATAATTCACCCCTCCACTTT
16	TRBJ2-1	TRBV2	.	TRBD2	CASTPGGLAGSGEQFF	TGTGCCAGCACCCCCGGCGGACTAGCGGGATCGGGTGAGCAGTTCTTC
15	TRBJ2-5	TRBV7-2	.	TRBD2	CASSLRTSGGETEYF	TGTGCCAGCAGCCTCCGGACTAGCGGGGGAGAGACCGAGTACTTC
11	TRBJ1-2	TRBV29-1	few	TRBD1	CSAVTGGGYTF	TGCAGCGCAGTCACAGGGGGGGGCTACACCTTC
16	TRBJ2-1	TRBV19	.	TRBD1	CASSIGVRDSDNEQFF	TGTGCCAGTAGTATAGGGGTCCGGGACAGCGACAATGAGCAGTTCTTC
15	TRBJ1-1	TRBV6-1	few	.	CASSLRASMNTEAFF	TGTGCCAGCAGTCTCCGGGCCAGCATGAACACTGAAGCTTTCTTT
16	TRBJ2-7	TRBV20-1	.	TRBD2	CSASSATSGRKYEQYF	TGCAGTGCTAGTAGTGCGACTAGCGGGAGAAAGTACGAGCAGTACTTC
14	TRBJ1-1	TRBV10-2	.	.	CASSGSPSGTEAFF	TGCGCCAGCAGTGGTTCTCCCAGTGGCACTGAAGCTTTCTTT
12	TRBJ1-1	TRBV28	.	.	CASSSPGTEAFF	TGTGCCAGCAGTTCACCAGGAACTGAAGCTTTCTTT
12	TRBJ2-7	TRBV20-1	.	.	CSAKGYTYEQYF	TGCAGTGCTAAAGGGTATACCTACGAGCAGTACTTC
11	TRBJ2-7	TRBV7-2	.	.	CASSLLHGQYF	TGTGCCAGCAGCCTGCTCCATGGGCAGTACTTC
13	TRBJ2-1	TRBV2	few	TRBD1	CASSGQGANEQFF	TGTGCCAGCAGTGGACAGGGGGCAAATGAGCAGTTCTTC
15	TRBJ2-7	TRBV7-2	many	.	CASSFVWVGTYEQYF	TGTGCCAGCAGCTTCGTTTGGGTAGGGACCTACGAGCAGTACTTC
15	TRBJ2-7	TRBV7-2	many	TRBD1	CASSPYVGQGFEQYF	TGTGCCAGCAGCCCGTATGTAGGACAGGGCTTCGAGCAGTACTTC
18	TRBJ2-3	TRBV27	.	.	CASSFGGIRPPIPDTQYF	TGTGCCAGCAGTTTCGGGGGAATTCGACCCCCGATTCCAGATACGCAGTATTTT
13	TRBJ1-1	TRBV7-2	many	.	CASNWASNTEAFF	TGTGCCAGCAACTGGGCCTCGAACACTGAAGCTTTCTTT
15	TRBJ2-1	TRBV5-1	.	TRBD1	CASSSMTGVRNEQFF	TGCGCCAGCAGCTCAATGACAGGGGTCAGGAATGAGCAGTTCTTC
15	TRBJ2-7	TRBV7-9	many	TRBD2	CASSLLAASSYEQYF	TGTGCCAGCAGCTTACTAGCGGCCAGCTCCTACGAGCAGTACTTC
17	TRBJ1-1	TRBV7-8	many	.	CASSRVQIQYKNTEAFF	TGTGCCAGCAGCCGGGTGCAGATACAATATAAAAACACTGAAGCTTTCTTT
15	TRBJ2-3	TRBV20-1	.	TRBD2	CSAPSGGPSTDTQYF	TGCAGTGCTCCTAGCGGGGGGCCTAGCACAGATACGCAGTATTTT
17	TRBJ2-7	TRBV7-2	many	.	CASSPQPDRSPLHEQYF	TGTGCCAGCAGCCCACAACCTGACAGGTCCCCCCTCCACGAGCAGTACTTC
17	TRBJ2-6	TRBV7-9	.	.	CASSSLGRGSGANVLTF	TGTGCCAGCAGCTCCCTGGGACGGGGTTCTGGGGCCAACGTCCTGACTTTC
17	TRBJ1-5	TRBV7-2	many	.	CASSFRGTDSSNQPQHF	TGTGCCAGCAGCTTCCGAGGGACCGATTCCAGCAATCAGCCCCAGCATTTT
14	TRBJ2-2	TRBV11-3	few	TRBD1	CASTNRQGTGELFF	TGCGCCAGCACCAACAGACAGGGGACCGGGGAGCTGTTTTTT
13	TRBJ2-7	TRBV7-2	.	.	CASSTQGGYEQYF	TGTGCCAGCAGCACCCAGGGCGGCTACGAGCAGTACTTC
12	TRBJ1-2	TRBV7-2	few	.	CASSFLHLGYTF	TGTGCCAGCAGCTTTCTACACCTTGGCTACACCTTC
16	TRBJ2-1	TRBV4-1	.	TRBD2	CASSQDPSGSHNEQFF	TGCGCCAGCAGCCAAGATCCTAGCGGGAGTCACAATGAGCAGTTCTTC
14	TRBJ1-1	TRBV5-6	few	.	CASSLVPSGTEAFF	TGTGCCAGCAGCTTGGTGCCCTCCGGCACTGAAGCTTTCTTT
18	TRBJ2-3	TRBV4-3	few	TRBD1	CASSQRARGLLSTDTQYF	TGCGCCAGCAGCCAGAGGGCCAGGGGGCTGCTGAGCACAGATACGCAGTATTTT
13	TRBJ2-1	TRBV7-9	.	.	CASSLALVAEQFF	TGTGCCAGCAGCTTAGCATTGGTTGCTGAGCAGTTCTTC
12	TRBJ1-1	TRBV7-2	many	.	CASLGFDTEAFF	TGTGCCAGCCTTGGGTTCGACACTGAAGCTTTCTTT
15	TRBJ2-5	TRBV20-1	once	.	CSAREGSTKTETQYF	TGCAGTGCTAGAGAAGGTTCGACCAAAACGGAGACCCAGTACTTC
15	TRBJ2-4	TRBV7-4	.	.	CASSSPLDGGNIQYF	TGTGCCAGCAGCTCCCCCCTTGATGGAGGGAACATTCAGTACTTC
13	TRBJ2-7	TRBV20-1	.	.	CSARDQSADEQYF	TGCAGTGCTAGAGATCAGAGCGCTGACGAGCAGTACTTC